The 30 T cell receptor beta chains in this list originate from one sample, sequenced in a study of CD8 T cells in Susac syndrome. It was with random hexamers that roughly 0.5 to 1 ug RNA was reverse transcribed. Using its own MiXCR run on the immunoSEQ multiplex PCR reads, TCRdb lists one record per CDR3 protein. Of around 160,000 distinct CDR3 sequences listed, 94% are singletons. Material: CD4+ T cells from PBMCs. Every receptor here comes from a human donor with multiple sclerosis.

This chain connects TRBV20-1 to TRBJ2-6; D gene uncertain. The germline V gene encodes CDR1 DFQATT and CDR2 SNEGSKA (reference sequence). The V end lost 1 base, the J end lost 2 bases, and 12 bases lay between the germline ends. This CDR3 contains 16 residues. CDR3 DNA sequence: TGCAGTGCTAGAGTTCCTGCGGTGACTGGGGCCAACGTCCTGACTTTC. Translated: CSARVPAVTGANVLTF.

This clonotype has only one observation. The chain couples TRBV27 to TRBJ1-3, with TRBD1 as a possible D gene (5 bases). The CDR3 length is 14 residues. V lost 5 bases to trimming and J lost 8 bases, with 16 bases between them. Germline CDR1 reads MNHEY; CDR2 reads SMNVEV (reference sequence). DNA of the CDR3: TGTGCCAGCAGTCGCACAAGCACAGGATACACCATATATTTT. It specifies CASSRTSTGYTIYF.

This clonotype was recorded once. The gene calls are TRBV6-5 and TRBJ2-5; D gene unclear. Germline CDR1 is MNHEY and CDR2 is SVGAGI. Between the trimmed V and J ends, which lost 10 bases and 5 bases, there was a span of 17 bases. The CDR3 sequence is 13 residues long. The CDR3 here is CATSSGPKETQYF. CDR3 in DNA: TGTGCCACCTCCTCGGGCCCCAAGGAGACCCAGTACTTC.

The chain combines TRBV27 with TRBJ2-2, with TRBD2 matching over 7 bases. V was pared by 3 bases and J by 7 bases, with 5 bases of the junction left unmatched. The CDR3 length is 14 residues. Germline V lookup: CDR1 MNHEY, CDR2 SMNVEV (reference sequence). The CDR3 coding sequence is TGTGCCAGCAGTTTCAGACTAGCTGGCGGGGAGCTGTTTTTT. Its protein product is CASSFRLAGGELFF.

The rearrangement uses TRBV19 and TRBJ1-2; D is undetermined. Per the germline V gene, CDR1 is LNHDA and CDR2 is SQIVND (reference sequence). The CDR3 runs to 12 residues. CDR3 sequence reads: CACMDGNYGYTF. CDR3 bases: TGTGCGTGTATGGACGGAAACTATGGCTACACCTTC.

This clonotype was observed a single time. This chain links TRBV6-5 with TRBJ1-5; D is unclear. CDR1 and CDR2 (germline): MNHEY, SVGAGI. The CDR3 is 14 amino acids. The V end lost 5 bases, the J end lost 5 bases, and 13 bases lay between the germline ends. The CDR3 spells CASSDRPRDQPQHF. The CDR3 bases are TGTGCCAGCAGTGACCGCCCGAGGGATCAGCCCCAGCATTTT.

This chain links TRBV24-1 with TRBJ2-1, with 12 positions matching TRBD1. This CDR3 spans 15 amino acids. The trim removed 5 bases at V and 4 bases at J, leaving 2 bases unmatched. Germline assignment: CDR1 KGHDR and CDR2 SFDVKD. DNA for the CDR3: TGTGCCACCAGTGTGGGACAGGGGGCTTACAATGAGCAGTTCTTC. Protein: CATSVGQGAYNEQFF.

The chain carries TRBV28 and TRBJ1-1, with TRBD1 identical over 7 bases. The junction had 3 bases not matched to a gene; V was cut back by 5 bases and J by 6 bases. CDR1 is MDHEN, CDR2 SYDVKM, per germline. The CDR3 is made up of 12 amino acids. CDR3 amino acids: CASSDRAAEAFF. CDR3 sequence (DNA): TGTGCCAGCAGTGACAGGGCGGCTGAAGCTTTCTTT.

This rearrangement joins TRBV28 to TRBJ2-7; D tentatively fits TRBD1 or TRBD2 (5 bases each). Looked up from germline, CDR1 is MDHEN and CDR2 is SYDVKM. V shed 5 bases and J shed 2 bases, with 13 bases lying between them. This CDR3 has 14 residues. CDR3 sequence reads: CASSRLGATYEQYF. DNA of the CDR3: TGTGCCAGCAGTCGACTCGGGGCCACCTACGAGCAGTACTTC.

The chain carries TRBV6-1 and TRBJ2-1, with D unresolved. The CDR3 is 14 amino acids. With 6 bases removed from V and 5 bases from J, the gap between germline ends came to 14 bases. Looked up from germline, CDR1 is MNHNS and CDR2 is SASEGT. This chain's CDR3 is CASSLLGINNEQFF. The DNA of the CDR3 is TGTGCCAGCAGCTTACTGGGGATTAACAATGAGCAGTTCTTC.

This chain joins TRBV20-1 and TRBJ2-6; D is unclear. V dropped 3 bases and J dropped 4 bases, with 7 bases sitting between them. The germline CDR1 and CDR2 sequences are DFQATT and SNEGSKA (reference sequence). This CDR3 has 13 residues. CDR3 bases: TGCAGTGCTAGGAAGTGGGGGGCCAACGTCCTGACTTTC. Translating it yields CSARKWGANVLTF.

The chain combines TRBV3-1 with TRBJ1-6, with 7 bases aligning to TRBD1. The CDR3 contains 14 residues. The germline CDR1 and CDR2 sequences are LGHDT and YNNKEL (reference sequence). The ends lost 4 bases at V and 6 bases at J; junction bases unmatched: 3. The CDR3 bases are TGTGCCAGCAGCCGACAGGGAACTAATTCACCCCTCCACTTT. Protein product: CASSRQGTNSPLHF.

V gene TRBV28 combines with J gene TRBJ2-7, with 10 bases identical to TRBD2. The CDR3 is 13 residues long. From germline, CDR1 is MDHEN and CDR2 SYDVKM. With V trimmed by 6 bases and J by 2 bases, 1 base remained unmatched. As DNA, the CDR3 is TGTGCCAGCAGAGCGGGAGGGCCCTACGAGCAGTACTTC. The encoded protein is CASRAGGPYEQYF.

CDR3 loop: CASSFQGAAEKLFF. In DNA form, the CDR3 reads TGTGCCAGCAGCTTTCAGGGGGCGGCTGAAAAACTGTTTTTT. V and J are TRBV5-4 and TRBJ1-4, with TRBD1 matching 8 bases. Germline V gene sequence: CDR1 SGHNT, CDR2 YYREEE (reference sequence). V was pared by 2 bases and J by 7 bases, with 4 bases of the junction left unmatched. The CDR3 is made up of 14 amino acids. Combining the CDR3 with reference TRBV5-4 and TRBJ1-4 gives the whole variable domain ETGVTQSPTHLIKTRGQQVTLRCSSQSGHNTVSWYQQALGQGPQFIFQYYREEENGRGNFPPRFSGLQFPNYSSELNVNALELDDSALYLCASSFQGAAEKLFFGSGTQLSVL.

V is TRBV30 and J is TRBJ2-1, with 12 nucleotides matching TRBD2. Germline V gives CDR1 GTSNPN, CDR2 SVGIG (reference sequence). Germline trimming cut 4 bases from V and 7 bases from J; bases unmatched to any gene: 5. CDR3 length: 14 residues. CDR3 sequence reads: CAWKTSGRINEQFF. The DNA for the CDR3 is TGTGCCTGGAAAACTAGCGGGAGGATAAATGAGCAGTTCTTC.

This chain uses TRBV14 with TRBJ1-5; D not certain. Trimming left V 4 bases short and J 7 bases short, with 14 bases between. CDR3 size: 14 residues. Germline CDR1 SGHDN, CDR2 FVKESK. The CDR3 here is CASSPMGGRQPQHF. The CDR3 coding sequence is TGTGCCAGCAGCCCGATGGGTGGTCGACAGCCCCAGCATTTT.

CDR3 amino acids: CASSFRQDTYEQYF. In DNA, the CDR3 is TGTGCCAGCAGTTTTCGGCAGGACACCTACGAGCAGTACTTC. The rearrangement joins TRBV12-3 or TRBV12-4 to TRBJ2-7, with a weak D call TRBD1 (5 bases). With 3 bases removed from V and 2 bases from J, the gap between germline ends came to 11 bases. CDR3 length: 14 residues.

This clonotype was counted a single time. Here the CDR3 reads CATSEPPSGGRDTQYF. For the CDR3, the DNA is TGTGCCACCAGTGAACCCCCTAGCGGGGGGAGAGATACGCAGTATTTT. This chain connects TRBV24-1 to TRBJ2-3, with 11 bases identical to TRBD2. In germline, CDR1 is KGHDR, CDR2 SFDVKD. The CDR3 sequence is 16 residues long. V shed 4 bases and J 5 bases; nucleotides not matched to a gene: 7.

This rearrangement joins TRBV29-1 to TRBJ1-1; D gene unclear. Trimming pared 4 bases from V and 5 bases from J, leaving 14 bases between. The CDR3 extends over 13 amino acids. From germline, CDR1 is SQVTM and CDR2 ANQGSEA. The CDR3 sequence is CSVGVGAGTEAFF. Here the CDR3 DNA reads TGCAGCGTTGGGGTGGGCGCGGGGACTGAAGCTTTCTTT.

The rearrangement joins TRBV29-1 to TRBJ2-3; 8 bases match TRBD2. V shed 8 bases, J shed 0 bases, and the junction held 4 bases outside the gene matches. Germline V gene data show CDR1 as SQVTM and CDR2 as ANQGSEA. This CDR3 is built from 13 residues. As DNA, the CDR3 is TGCAGCTCGGGGGGGGTGAGCACAGATACGCAGTATTTT. Translating gives CSSGGVSTDTQYF.

The chain has TRBV4-1 and TRBJ2-3; maybe TRBD2 (5 bases). The CDR3 sequence is 15 residues long. CDR1 MGHRA and CDR2 YSYEKL come from the germline V gene. V lost 6 bases, J lost 5 bases, and 18 bases lay in between. In DNA, the CDR3 is TGCGCCAGCAGTCCCCTAGCTCCCGGTTTAGATACGCAGTATTTT. This translates into CASSPLAPGLDTQYF.

The sample holds one count of this clonotype. The gene calls are TRBV19 and TRBJ2-2; D is unresolved. Germline CDR1 LNHDA, CDR2 SQIVND (reference sequence). The germline V and J ends were trimmed by 5 bases and 5 bases, with 21 bases remaining between them. This CDR3 has 17 amino acids. The CDR3, as DNA: TGTGCCAGTAGTGGTCGGTTACGCGCAGGATGGACCGGGGAGCTGTTTTTT. This gives the protein CASSGRLRAGWTGELFF.

The chain links TRBV29-1 to TRBJ2-2; 10 nucleotides align to TRBD2. V gave up 6 bases and J gave up 3 bases; unmatched junction bases: 7. CDR3 length equals 15 residues. Looked up from germline, CDR1 is SQVTM and CDR2 is ANQGSEA. In nucleotides, the CDR3 is TGCAGCGTGAAAGGGACTAGCGAGTACACCGGGGAGCTGTTTTTT. Protein product: CSVKGTSEYTGELFF.

A single count supports this clonotype. The gene calls are TRBV6-2 or TRBV6-3 and TRBJ2-3, with 10 bases identical to TRBD2. This CDR3 is built from 15 residues. The germline V gene encodes CDR1 MNHEY and CDR2 SVGEGT. V dropped 8 bases and J dropped 2; count of bases not matched to a gene: 7. CDR3 protein: CASLRLAGNTDTQYF. In DNA form, the CDR3 reads TGTGCCAGCCTCCGACTAGCGGGCAACACAGATACGCAGTATTTT.

The V call is TRBV20-1, the J call TRBJ2-1, with TRBD1 matching 7 bases. Germline-derived CDR1 and CDR2 are DFQATT and SNEGSKA (reference sequence). The junction had 13 bases not matched to a gene; V was cut back by 6 bases and J by 14 bases. The CDR3 length is 12 residues. CDR3 sequence: CSAGTDRERKFF. CDR3 coding DNA: TGCAGTGCCGGGACAGACAGGGAGAGAAAGTTCTTC.

The chain couples TRBV10-3 to TRBJ2-5; 9 nucleotides match TRBD1. The CDR3 runs to 15 residues. The junction had 8 bases not matched to a gene; V was cut back by 7 bases and J by 2 bases. Germline V lookup: CDR1 ENHRY, CDR2 SYGVKD. Here the CDR3 reads CAITGTGQLQETQYF. Written as DNA, the CDR3 is TGTGCCATCACCGGGACAGGGCAGTTACAAGAGACCCAGTACTTC.

The rearrangement links TRBV29-1 to TRBJ2-7; D is possibly TRBD2 (5 bases). The length of the CDR3 is 12 residues. Trimming left V 5 bases short and J 2 bases short, with 10 bases between. Germline V CDR1 and CDR2: SQVTM, ANQGSEA. The CDR3 DNA reads as TGCAGCGTTTCCGAGGGTACCTACGAGCAGTACTTC. This translates into CSVSEGTYEQYF.

The CDR3 spells CASSYKGSTYEQYF. The CDR3 DNA reads as TGTGCCAGCAGTTATAAGGGAAGCACCTACGAGCAGTACTTC. The rearrangement links TRBV12-3 or TRBV12-4 to TRBJ2-7; D ambiguous. Trimming stripped 4 bases from V and 2 bases from J, with 12 bases between. This CDR3 has 14 residues.

The chain uses TRBV7-9 and TRBJ2-7, with TRBD1 matching over 7 bases. This CDR3 is 13 amino acids long. V trimming: 4 bases; J trimming: 6 bases; junction bases outside the gene matches: 6. From germline, CDR1 is SEHNR and CDR2 FQNEAQ (reference sequence). CDR3 loop: CASSYGTDPEQYF. DNA of the CDR3: TGTGCCAGCAGCTACGGGACAGACCCCGAGCAGTACTTC.

The genes are TRBV5-1 and TRBJ1-4, with D perhaps TRBD1 (6 bases). This CDR3 is 14 amino acids long. Germline lookup yields CDR1 SGHRS and CDR2 YFSETQ. Trimming took off 1 base at V and 8 bases at J, with 12 bases between the two ends. As DNA, the CDR3 is TGCGCCAGCAGCTTGTTATCAGGGGTCGAAAAACTGTTTTTT. Amino acid sequence: CASSLLSGVEKLFF.